This TCR beta chain was captured in a study of cytomegalovirus exposure and HLA in healthy donors. The PCR ran on 60 Vbeta and 13 Jbeta primers. Assay used: immunoSEQ multiplex PCR; TCRdb lists only in-frame clones, some missing. This sample has about 160,000 clones, with 70% to 80% found just once. Trimming shortened V by 4 bases and J by 1 base, and 11 bases separated the two germline ends. Per the germline V gene, CDR1 is LNHDA and CDR2 is SQIVND (reference sequence). The CDR3 runs 15 residues. Source material: PBMCs. The chain is built from TRBV19 and TRBJ1-5; maybe TRBD1 (6 bases). The receptor was derived from a human donor in good health. The chain's CDR3 is CASSNRQESNQPQHF. The CDR3 DNA reads as TGTGCCAGTAGTAACCGACAGGAGAGCAATCAGCCCCAGCATTTT.